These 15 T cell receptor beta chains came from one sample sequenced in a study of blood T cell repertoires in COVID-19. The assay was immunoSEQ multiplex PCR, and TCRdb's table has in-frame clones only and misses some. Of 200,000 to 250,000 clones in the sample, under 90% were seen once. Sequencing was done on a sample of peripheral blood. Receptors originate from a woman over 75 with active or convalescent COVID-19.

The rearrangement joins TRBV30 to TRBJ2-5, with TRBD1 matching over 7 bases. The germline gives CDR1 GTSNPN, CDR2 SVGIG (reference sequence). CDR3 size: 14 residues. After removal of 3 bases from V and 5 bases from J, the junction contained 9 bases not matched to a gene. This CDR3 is CAWRWAGGRETQYF. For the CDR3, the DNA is TGTGCCTGGAGGTGGGCAGGGGGTCGGGAGACCCAGTACTTC.

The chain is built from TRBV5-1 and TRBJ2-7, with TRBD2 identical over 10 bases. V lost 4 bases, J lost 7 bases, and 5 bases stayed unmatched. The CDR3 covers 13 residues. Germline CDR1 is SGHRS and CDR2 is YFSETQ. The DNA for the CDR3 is TGCGCCAGCAGCCCAATTAGCGGGGGGGAGCAGTACTTC. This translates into CASSPISGGEQYF.

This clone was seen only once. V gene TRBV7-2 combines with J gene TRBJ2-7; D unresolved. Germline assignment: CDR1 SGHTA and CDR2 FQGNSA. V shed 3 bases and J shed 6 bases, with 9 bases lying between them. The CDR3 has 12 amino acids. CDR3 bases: TGTGCCAGCAGCTTCGATACCGGCGAGCAGTACTTC. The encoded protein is CASSFDTGEQYF. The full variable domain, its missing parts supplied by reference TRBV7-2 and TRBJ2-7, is GAGVSQSPSNKVTEKGKDVELRCDPISGHTALYWYRQSLGQGLEFLIYFQGNSAPDKSGLPSDRFSAERTGGSVSTLTIQRTQQEDSAVYLCASSFDTGEQYFGPGTRLTVT.

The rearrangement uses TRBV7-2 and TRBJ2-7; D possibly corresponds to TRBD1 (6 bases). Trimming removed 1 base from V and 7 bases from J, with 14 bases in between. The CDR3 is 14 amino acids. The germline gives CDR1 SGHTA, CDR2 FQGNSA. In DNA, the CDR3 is TGTGCCAGCAGCTTAGGGGGGCGGCCGAGGGAGCAGTACTTC. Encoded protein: CASSLGGRPREQYF.

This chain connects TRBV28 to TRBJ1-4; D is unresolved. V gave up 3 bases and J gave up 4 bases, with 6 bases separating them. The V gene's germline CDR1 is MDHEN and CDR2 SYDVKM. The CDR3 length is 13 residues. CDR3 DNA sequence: TGTGCCAGCAGTTTTCGTGTTAATGAAAAACTGTTTTTT. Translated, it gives CASSFRVNEKLFF.

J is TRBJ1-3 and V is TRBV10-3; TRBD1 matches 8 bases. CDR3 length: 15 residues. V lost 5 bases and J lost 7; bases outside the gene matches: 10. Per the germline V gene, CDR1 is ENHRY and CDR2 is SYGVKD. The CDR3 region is CAISSGQGERNTIYF. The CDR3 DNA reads TGTGCCATCAGTTCCGGACAGGGAGAACGTAACACCATATATTTT.

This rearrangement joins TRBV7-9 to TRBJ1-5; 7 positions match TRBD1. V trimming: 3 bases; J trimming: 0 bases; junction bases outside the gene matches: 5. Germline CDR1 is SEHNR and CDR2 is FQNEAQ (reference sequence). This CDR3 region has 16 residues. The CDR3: CASSFTQGNSNQPQHF. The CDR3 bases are TGTGCCAGCAGCTTCACACAGGGGAATAGCAATCAGCCCCAGCATTTT. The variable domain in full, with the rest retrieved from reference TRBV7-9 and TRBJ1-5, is DTGVSQNPRHKITKRGQNVTFRCDPISEHNRLYWYRQTLGQGPEFLTYFQNEAQLEKSRLLSDRFSAERPKGSFSTLEIQRTEQGDSAMYLCASSFTQGNSNQPQHFGDGTRLSIL.

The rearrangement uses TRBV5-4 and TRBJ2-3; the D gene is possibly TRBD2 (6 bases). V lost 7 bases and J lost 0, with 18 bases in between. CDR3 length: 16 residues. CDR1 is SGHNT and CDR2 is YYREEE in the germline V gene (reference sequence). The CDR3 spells CASGRGGAPSTDTQYF. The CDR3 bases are TGTGCCAGCGGACGTGGAGGGGCACCCAGCACAGATACGCAGTATTTT.

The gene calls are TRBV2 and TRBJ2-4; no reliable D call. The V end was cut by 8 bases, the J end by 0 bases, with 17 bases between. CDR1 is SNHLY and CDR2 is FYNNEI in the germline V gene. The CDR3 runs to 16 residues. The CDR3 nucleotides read TGTGCCAGCCGTTCCCGTATTTATTTAGCCAAAAACATTCAGTACTTC. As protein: CASRSRIYLAKNIQYF.

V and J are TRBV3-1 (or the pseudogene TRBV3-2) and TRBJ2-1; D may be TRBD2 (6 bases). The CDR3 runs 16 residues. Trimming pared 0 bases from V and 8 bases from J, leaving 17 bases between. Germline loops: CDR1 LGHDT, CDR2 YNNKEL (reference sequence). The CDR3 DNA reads TGTGCCAGCAGCCAAGATCATGGAGGGTCGGTCCATGAGCAGTTCTTC. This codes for CASSQDHGGSVHEQFF.

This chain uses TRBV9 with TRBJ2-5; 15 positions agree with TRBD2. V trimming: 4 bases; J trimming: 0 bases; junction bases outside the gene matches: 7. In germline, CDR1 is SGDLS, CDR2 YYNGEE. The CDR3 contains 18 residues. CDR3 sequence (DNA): TGTGCCAGCAGCCCTTGGACTAGCGGGGGGGCGTACCAAGAGACCCAGTACTTC. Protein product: CASSPWTSGGAYQETQYF.

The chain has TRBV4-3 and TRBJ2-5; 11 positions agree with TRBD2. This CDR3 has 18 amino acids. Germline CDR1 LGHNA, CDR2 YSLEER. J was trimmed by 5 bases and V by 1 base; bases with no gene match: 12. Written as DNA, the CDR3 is TGCGCCAGCAGCCAAGGGGGGCTAGCGGGAGGTCGGGGCGAGACCCAGTACTTC. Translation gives CASSQGGLAGGRGETQYF.

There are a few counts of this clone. The CDR3 is CATKGLDTQYF. CDR3 bases: TGTGCCACCAAAGGACTAGATACGCAGTATTTT. This chain connects TRBV24-1 to TRBJ2-3, with D possibly matching TRBD2 (5 bases). The germline gives CDR1 KGHDR, CDR2 SFDVKD. Trimming left V 8 bases short and J 5 bases short, with 7 bases between. The CDR3 spans 11 residues.

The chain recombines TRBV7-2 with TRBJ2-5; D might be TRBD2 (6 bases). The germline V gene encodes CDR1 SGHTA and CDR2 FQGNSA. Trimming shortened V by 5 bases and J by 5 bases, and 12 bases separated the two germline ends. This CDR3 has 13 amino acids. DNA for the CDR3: TGTGCCAGCAGCCGGGGGTCGGTGGAGACCCAGTACTTC. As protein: CASSRGSVETQYF.

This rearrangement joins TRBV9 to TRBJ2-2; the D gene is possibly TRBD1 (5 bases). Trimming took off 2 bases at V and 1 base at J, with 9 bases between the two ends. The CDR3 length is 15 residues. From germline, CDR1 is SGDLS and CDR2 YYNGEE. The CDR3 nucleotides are TGTGCCAGCAGCGTGGGTGACAGGAACACCGGGGAGCTGTTTTTT. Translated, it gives CASSVGDRNTGELFF.